This T cell receptor (beta chain) was identified during a study of blood T cell repertoires in COVID-19. Across the whole study: COVID-19 samples from acute and convalescent phases originated in the United States, Italy and Spain.

The CDR3 length is 14 residues. From germline, CDR1 is MNHEY and CDR2 SVGEGT. Trimming removed 3 bases at V and 4 bases at J, with 10 bases between. Produced via immunoSEQ multiplex PCR; TCRdb's table is partial and in-frame only. The sample holds about 180,000 clones, less than 90% seen once. Self-reported history from a screening survey and questionnaire set each donor's cohort. The sequence derives from a human donor with acute COVID-19. The donor label of this sample is uncertain. The specimen sequenced was PBMCs or T cells enriched from blood (not recorded which). This chain connects TRBV6-2 or TRBV6-3 to TRBJ1-3; D is unclear. Here the CDR3 reads CASSYPGLGNTIYF. The CDR3 bases are TGTGCCAGCAGTTATCCGGGTCTCGGAAACACCATATATTTT.